This TCR beta chain was captured in a study of cytomegalovirus exposure and HLA in healthy donors. V trimming: 6 bases; J trimming: 6 bases; junction bases outside the gene matches: 5. This CDR3 contains 13 residues. CDR1 SGHNT and CDR2 YYREEE come from the germline V gene (reference sequence). The primer mix had 60 Vbeta and 13 Jbeta primers. Assay: immunoSEQ multiplex PCR; the TCRdb copy retains only in-frame clones and omits some. This table has 150,000 to 200,000 clones, around four fifths appearing once. The V and J genes are TRBV5-4 and TRBJ1-4, with TRBD1 identical over 7 bases. The sequencing input was PBMCs. This TCR was sampled from a female donor in good health and CMV-seronegative. The CDR3 reads CASKVDRDEKLFF. Written as DNA, the CDR3 is TGTGCCAGCAAGGTCGACAGGGATGAAAAACTGTTTTTT.